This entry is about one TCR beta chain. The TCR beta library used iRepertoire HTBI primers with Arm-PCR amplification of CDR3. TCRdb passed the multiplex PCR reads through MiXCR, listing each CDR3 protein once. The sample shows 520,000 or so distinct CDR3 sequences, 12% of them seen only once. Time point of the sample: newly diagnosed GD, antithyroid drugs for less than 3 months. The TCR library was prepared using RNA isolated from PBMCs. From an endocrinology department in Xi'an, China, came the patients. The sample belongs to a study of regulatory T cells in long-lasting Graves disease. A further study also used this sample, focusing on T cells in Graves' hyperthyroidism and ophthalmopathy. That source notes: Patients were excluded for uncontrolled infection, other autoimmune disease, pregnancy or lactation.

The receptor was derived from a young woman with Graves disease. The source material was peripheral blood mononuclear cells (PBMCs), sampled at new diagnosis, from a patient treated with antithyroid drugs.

CDR3 sequence reads: CASSPGEGRVTDAQFF. CDR3 DNA sequence: TGTGCCAGCAGCCCAGGAGAGGGCAGGGTAACGGATGCGCAGTTCTTC. This rearrangement joins TRBV11-3 to TRBJ2-1, with D perhaps TRBD1 or TRBD2 (5 bases each). The CDR3 is 16 residues long. V was clipped by 5 bases and J by 12 bases, with 26 bases between them. Germline loops: CDR1 SGHNT, CDR2 YENEEA.